This note documents a single TCR beta chain sequence. The source of the sample is a study of blood T cell repertoires in COVID-19. Study as a whole: Samples representing acute and convalescent COVID-19 were sourced from the United States, Italy and Spain. From T cells, B-cell-depleted T cells, or PBMCs came the material, which was cDNA or gDNA.

The CDR3 runs to 16 residues. After removal of 1 base from V and 7 bases from J, the junction contained 11 bases not matched to a gene. The V gene's germline CDR1 is MDHEN and CDR2 SYDVKM. Authors' data handling: By means of reference gene primer amplification, nucleated cell counts were estimated. This table comes from immunoSEQ multiplex PCR, and its TCRdb copy is limited to in-frame clones, with some not included. That table is the source of V, J and clone size, and D and trimming were worked out from the DNA. The sample yields some 210,000 clones, 84% seen once. This sequence joins TRBV28 and TRBJ1-2; 8 positions agree with TRBD1. Sequencing used peripheral blood. This receptor was obtained from a woman between 45 and 65 years old with active or convalescent COVID-19. This chain's CDR3 is CASSLSPQGDKGGYTF. The CDR3, as DNA: TGTGCCAGCAGTTTATCGCCACAGGGGGACAAGGGTGGCTACACCTTC.